A selection of T cell receptor beta chains follows, all from one sample in a study of PD-L1 blockade in urothelial cancer. Produced via immunoSEQ multiplex PCR; TCRdb's table is partial and in-frame only. This table has some 76,000 clones, roughly nine tenths appearing once. The sequenced sample was PBMCs, obtained around atezolizumab (anti-PD-L1) treatment. These receptors all stem from a man aged 55 to 69 with urothelial cancer. The CDR3 runs from the conserved cysteine through the conserved F or W. D genes are given only for firm matches. Rows give clone size only sometimes, using once, few, many, or a class for an expanded clone.

V gene,D gene,clone size,J gene,CDR3 protein,CDR3 DNA
TRBV11-2,NA,NA,TRBJ1-2,CASSLQPGRVPYNYGYTF,TGTGCCAGCAGCTTGCAACCAGGCAGGGTCCCCTATAACTATGGCTACACCTTC
TRBV9,NA,NA,TRBJ1-2,CASSVAPGNYGYTF,TGTGCCAGCAGCGTAGCCCCAGGCAACTATGGCTACACCTTC
TRBV29-1,TRBD2,NA,TRBJ2-1,CSVRIKGLADNEQFF,TGCAGCGTTCGCATAAAGGGACTAGCGGACAATGAGCAGTTCTTC
TRBV27,NA,NA,TRBJ2-7,CASSLSPSTFREQYF,TGTGCCAGCAGTTTATCTCCTAGCACCTTCCGCGAGCAGTACTTC
TRBV4-2,NA,few,TRBJ2-7,CASSQIQGYKGEQYF,TGTGCCAGCAGCCAAATACAGGGATACAAGGGCGAGCAGTACTTC
TRBV27,TRBD1,NA,TRBJ1-2,CASSHFEPTDRAGYGYTF,TGTGCCAGCAGTCACTTTGAGCCAACGGACAGGGCGGGCTATGGCTACACCTTC
TRBV18,TRBD1,NA,TRBJ1-1,CASSPDRGEAFF,TGTGCCAGCTCACCGGACAGGGGTGAAGCTTTCTTT
TRBV11-2,TRBD2,NA,TRBJ2-1,CASSARLAGVNEQFF,TGTGCCAGCAGCGCCCGACTAGCGGGGGTCAATGAGCAGTTCTTC
TRBV7-9,NA,NA,TRBJ1-4,CASSSGATVVANEKLFF,TGTGCCAGCAGCTCCGGTGCAACAGTGGTAGCTAATGAAAAACTGTTTTTT
TRBV7-9,TRBD2,NA,TRBJ2-1,CASSLGMGLAGGRYNEQFF,TGTGCCAGCAGCTTAGGAATGGGACTAGCGGGGGGGAGATACAATGAGCAGTTCTTC
TRBV7-2,NA,NA,TRBJ2-7,CASSLGDLGGEQYF,TGTGCCAGCAGCTTAGGGGACCTAGGGGGTGAGCAGTACTTC
TRBV6-1,NA,NA,TRBJ2-3,CASSLDTQYF,TGTGCCAGCAGTCTAGATACGCAGTATTTT
TRBV6-5,TRBD1,NA,TRBJ2-2,CASSGQEYGELFF,TGTGCCAGCAGCGGACAGGAGTACGGGGAGCTGTTTTTT